The 24 T cell receptor beta chains reported below all come from one sample, sequenced in a study of response to subunit inactivated influenza vaccine. TCRdb processed the RT-PCR reads anew with MiXCR; each CDR3 protein has one entry. The table has 300,000 to 350,000 distinct CDR3 sequences, around a fifth seen once. Sample: PBMCs from blood, taken 21 months after vaccination. These receptors were obtained from a man aged 50-75 years who received an inactivated influenza vaccine.

The chain is built from TRBV12-3 or TRBV12-4 and TRBJ2-3; 8 bases are shared with TRBD1. The CDR3 loop spans 17 amino acids. With 0 bases clipped from V and 2 bases from J, the junction kept 7 bases outside the gene matches. The CDR3 region is CASSLAALTGVTDTQYF. The CDR3 DNA sequence: TGTGCCAGCAGTTTAGCGGCCTTGACAGGGGTCACAGATACGCAGTATTTT.

A remark on this clonotype: A much larger clone sits a single nucleotide away, making a read error possible. The chain recombines TRBV4-1 with TRBJ1-3, with 7 positions matching TRBD1. The CDR3 totals 15 residues. The trim removed 4 bases at V and 0 bases at J, leaving 3 bases unmatched. Germline V CDR1 and CDR2: MGHRA, YSYEKL. CDR3 in DNA: TGCGCCAGCAGCCGGGACAGCAACTCTGGAAACACCATATATTTT. Amino acids: CASSRDSNSGNTIYF.

This chain links TRBV7-9 with TRBJ1-2, with D hard to call. V was cut by 4 bases and J by 4 bases, with 19 bases left in between. The CDR3 is 16 residues long. CDR1 and CDR2 (germline): SEHNR, FQNEAQ (reference sequence). CDR3 amino acids: CASSSPGSFYIYGYTF. In nucleotides, the CDR3 is TGTGCCAGCAGCTCCCCGGGGAGTTTCTACATCTATGGCTACACCTTC.

J is TRBJ1-6 and V is TRBV5-1; maybe TRBD1 (5 bases). In germline, CDR1 is SGHRS, CDR2 YFSETQ. The germline V and J ends were trimmed by 6 bases and 2 bases, with 12 bases remaining between them. This CDR3 has 15 residues. The CDR3 protein is CASTRGDAYNSPLHF. In nucleotides, the CDR3 is TGCGCCAGCACGCGGGGGGACGCCTATAATTCACCCCTCCACTTT. The full variable domain, completed using reference TRBV5-1 and TRBJ1-6, is KAGVTQTPRYLIKTRGQQVTLSCSPISGHRSVSWYQQTPGQGLQFLFEYFSETQRNKGNFPGRFSGRQFSNSRSEMNVSTLELGDSALYLCASTRGDAYNSPLHFGNGTRLTVT.

V gene TRBV12-3 or TRBV12-4 combines with J gene TRBJ2-2, with D uncertain. The CDR3 runs to 12 residues. The germline V and J ends were trimmed by 3 bases and 5 bases, with 4 bases remaining between them. This CDR3 reads CASSLITGELFF. The CDR3 DNA reads TGTGCCAGCAGTTTGATAACCGGGGAGCTGTTTTTT.

The CDR3 sequence: CASSQVQGPNEKLFF. CDR3 nucleotide sequence: TGTGCCAGCAGCCAAGTACAGGGCCCTAATGAAAAACTGTTTTTT. The chain links TRBV14 to TRBJ1-4; tentatively, D is TRBD1 (6 bases). The CDR3 contains 15 residues. V dropped 1 base and J dropped 3 bases, with 9 bases sitting between them. The germline V gene encodes CDR1 SGHDN and CDR2 FVKESK.

This clonotype was seen a handful of times. DNA of the CDR3: TGTGCCAGCAGCTTAGCGCGAGGACAGGGAGGGTATGGCTACACCTTC. It translates to CASSLARGQGGYGYTF. The V gene is TRBV7-9, the J gene TRBJ1-2; the match to TRBD1 covers 8 bases. Germline loops: CDR1 SEHNR, CDR2 FQNEAQ (reference sequence). Trimming cost V 0 bases and J 5 bases; bases outside gene matches: 8. CDR3 size: 16 residues.

In its sample, this clonotype was seen many times. CDR3 region: CASSLAFLTGVNTEAFF. DNA of the CDR3: TGTGCCAGCAGCTTAGCCTTTCTGACAGGAGTGAACACTGAAGCTTTCTTT. The V gene is TRBV7-9, the J gene TRBJ1-1, with D maybe TRBD1 (6 bases). Trimming removed 0 bases from V and 0 bases from J, with 14 bases in between. Germline V gives CDR1 SEHNR, CDR2 FQNEAQ (reference sequence). This CDR3 comprises 17 residues.

This chain uses TRBV20-1 with TRBJ1-5; perhaps TRBD1 as D (5 bases). CDR3 length: 16 residues. V shed 1 base and J shed 5 bases, with 18 bases lying between them. In germline, CDR1 is DFQATT, CDR2 SNEGSKA (reference sequence). The DNA of the CDR3 is TGCAGTGCTAGAGGGCCCTCGGGGGGACGATATCAGCCCCAGCATTTT. Its translation is CSARGPSGGRYQPQHF.

The V gene is TRBV20-1, the J gene TRBJ2-5; no reliable D call. Per the germline V gene, CDR1 is DFQATT and CDR2 is SNEGSKA (reference sequence). CDR3 length equals 14 residues. V lost 3 bases to trimming and J lost 4 bases, with 15 bases between them. The DNA of the CDR3 is TGCAGTGCTAGCCGGTTAACTCGAAGAGAGACCCAGTACTTC. Translating gives CSASRLTRRETQYF.

This chain links TRBV14 with TRBJ1-4; 7 bases agree with TRBD1. Germline assignment: CDR1 SGHDN and CDR2 FVKESK. The CDR3 loop spans 15 amino acids. Trimming at V came to 4 bases and at J to 8 bases, leaving 10 bases not matched to a gene. In DNA, the CDR3 is TGTGCCAGCAGCCTTCAGACAGGGCCGGGGGAAAAACTGTTTTTT. This codes for CASSLQTGPGEKLFF.

Turning to this clonotype: With a much larger clone just one base away, this may be a read error. The V gene is TRBV11-2, the J gene TRBJ1-6; D is undetermined. CDR1 SGHAT and CDR2 FQNNGV come from the germline V gene. The germline V and J ends were trimmed by 2 bases and 14 bases, with 19 bases remaining between them. This CDR3 has 15 amino acids. The CDR3 reads CASSLSRTSMEALHF. CDR3 bases: TGTGCCAGCAGCTTATCTCGGACCTCGATGGAGGCCCTCCACTTT.

This clonotype was detected ten times or more. The V and J genes are TRBV5-1 and TRBJ1-1; a weak D match, TRBD1 (6 bases). Germline CDR1 is SGHRS and CDR2 is YFSETQ. This CDR3 contains 15 residues. Deletions cut 2 bases from V and 1 base from J, with 12 bases between. The CDR3: CASSLGGRSNTEAFF. CDR3 sequence (DNA): TGCGCCAGCAGCTTAGGGGGACGGTCGAACACTGAAGCTTTCTTT.

This clonotype was detected only a few times. The rearrangement joins TRBV6-5 to TRBJ1-1; 8 nucleotides align to TRBD1. Germline CDR1 reads MNHEY; CDR2 reads SVGAGI. J gave up 5 bases and V 4 bases, and 18 bases lay outside the gene matches. The CDR3 is 18 residues long. The CDR3 DNA reads as TGTGCCAGCAGTTCCCGTGGGGTGTTCAGGGGGCTAGGGACTGAAGCTTTCTTT. It translates to CASSSRGVFRGLGTEAFF.

The chain carries TRBV29-1 and TRBJ1-1; D is ambiguous. Per the germline V gene, CDR1 is SQVTM and CDR2 is ANQGSEA. V gave up 5 bases and J gave up 1 base, with 11 bases separating them. CDR3 size: 13 residues. The CDR3 here is CSVTRATNTEAFF. The DNA of the CDR3 is TGCAGCGTTACGAGAGCGACGAACACTGAAGCTTTCTTT.

The chain uses TRBV28 and TRBJ2-5; 10 bases are a match to TRBD1. CDR3 length: 18 residues. V trimming: 9 bases; J trimming: 0 bases; junction bases outside the gene matches: 16. Germline-derived CDR1 and CDR2 are MDHEN and SYDVKM. DNA of the CDR3: TGTGCCAGAAAAAAACCGGGACAGGGGATCGTGTACCAAGAGACCCAGTACTTC. Translating it yields CARKKPGQGIVYQETQYF.

On this clonotype itself: Sequence at one end of the junction differs from germline and may be a read error. This sequence joins TRBV5-1 and TRBJ2-3, with 10 positions matching TRBD2. CDR3 length equals 13 residues. The germline V gene has CDR1 SGHRS and CDR2 YFSETQ. The CDR3 loop is CASHPGSSGGRKF. CDR3 coding DNA: TGCGCCAGCCACCCGGGGTCTAGCGGGGGCCGGAAATTT.

This clonotype was detected a few times. The chain carries TRBV20-1 and TRBJ1-2; tentative D call: TRBD1 (6 bases). Germline CDR1 reads DFQATT; CDR2 reads SNEGSKA (reference sequence). V lost 0 bases and J 5 bases, leaving 10 bases between the germline ends. The CDR3 runs to 13 residues. CDR3 residues: CSAREEGGYGYTF. The DNA for the CDR3 is TGCAGTGCTAGAGAGGAGGGGGGATATGGCTACACCTTC.

This clonotype appeared many times. The CDR3 region has the DNA TGTGCCAGCAGCCAAGGAGGGGGGAACACTGAAGCTTTCTTT. This codes for CASSQGGGNTEAFF. The chain links TRBV3-1 to TRBJ1-1; D is possibly TRBD1 (6 bases). Germline CDR1 reads LGHDT; CDR2 reads YNNKEL (reference sequence). V lost 1 base to trimming and J lost 1 base, with 7 bases between them. The CDR3 has 14 residues.

In the case of this clonotype: Mismatch with germline at one junction end may stem from a read error. The CDR3 DNA is TGTGCCTCTTCTAGCGGGTGGGAACCCTACAAGCAGTACTTC. Translated: CASSSGWEPYKQYF. The V call is TRBV15, the J call TRBJ2-7; 8 nucleotides match TRBD2. The CDR3 is 14 amino acids. Germline V gives CDR1 LNHNV, CDR2 YYDKDF (reference sequence).

This chain links TRBV24-1 with TRBJ1-2; no reliable D call. Deletions cut 1 base from V and 0 bases from J, with 8 bases between. The CDR3 spans 15 residues. Germline V gives CDR1 KGHDR, CDR2 SFDVKD. CDR3 protein: CATSDLPLANYGYTF. The CDR3 DNA follows: TGTGCCACCAGTGATTTACCTTTGGCTAACTATGGCTACACCTTC.

The J gene is TRBJ2-3, the V gene TRBV9, with unresolved D. Looked up from germline, CDR1 is SGDLS and CDR2 is YYNGEE. V gave up 4 bases and J gave up 0 bases, with 15 bases separating them. This CDR3 comprises 16 residues. For the CDR3, the DNA is TGTGCCAGCAGCTTCTCCAATTACTCTAGCACAGATACGCAGTATTTT. Its protein is CASSFSNYSSTDTQYF.

V usage is TRBV4-2 and J usage is TRBJ2-5; perhaps TRBD1 as D (5 bases). V shed 1 base and J shed 2 bases, with 11 bases lying between them. CDR1 and CDR2 (germline): LGHNA, YNFKEQ. The CDR3 has 15 residues. As DNA, the CDR3 is TGTGCCAGCAGCCAAGTAGCAGGGCAACAAGAGACCCAGTACTTC. It translates to CASSQVAGQQETQYF.

The CDR3 region is CSATGTAHYNSPLHF. DNA of the CDR3: TGCAGTGCTACCGGGACCGCCCATTATAATTCACCCCTCCACTTT. The chain joins TRBV20-1 to TRBJ1-6; possibly TRBD1 for D (5 bases). Germline V gives CDR1 DFQATT, CDR2 SNEGSKA (reference sequence). The V and J ends lost 4 bases and 4 bases respectively, with 14 bases between them. This CDR3 has 15 amino acids.